This TCR beta chain was sequenced for a study of vaccination and CD4 T cells after COVID-19. Time point in this sample: late sampling 161 to 241 days after vaccination in a few convalescent patients. Each CDR3 protein gets one entry after TCRdb re-called the PCR reads with MiXCR. The sample carries some 29,000 distinct CDR3 sequences, roughly 45% recorded once. The sequencing used CD4+ T cells from blood, collected about 7 months after SARS-CoV-2 vaccination. This sequence originates from a human donor who had recovered from COVID-19.

The CDR3 coding sequence is TGTGCCAGCAGCCCCATCGGAGGGCCATCGGATGAGCAGTTCTTC. Its translation: CASSPIGGPSDEQFF. V usage is TRBV7-3 and J usage is TRBJ2-1, with D maybe TRBD2 (6 bases). Trimming stripped 5 bases from V and 8 bases from J, with 19 bases between. This CDR3 spans 15 amino acids. Per germline, CDR1 SGHTA and CDR2 FQGTGA.